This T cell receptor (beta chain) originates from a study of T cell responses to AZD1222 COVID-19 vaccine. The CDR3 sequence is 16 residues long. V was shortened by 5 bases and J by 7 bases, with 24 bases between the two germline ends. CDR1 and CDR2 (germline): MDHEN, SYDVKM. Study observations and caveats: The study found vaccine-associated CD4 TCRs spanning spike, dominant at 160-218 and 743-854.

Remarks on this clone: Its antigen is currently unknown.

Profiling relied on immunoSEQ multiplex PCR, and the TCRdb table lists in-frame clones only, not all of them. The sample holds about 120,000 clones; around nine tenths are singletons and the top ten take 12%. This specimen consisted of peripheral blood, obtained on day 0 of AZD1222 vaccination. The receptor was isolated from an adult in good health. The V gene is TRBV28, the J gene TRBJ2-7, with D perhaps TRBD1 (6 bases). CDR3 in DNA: TGTGCCAGCAGTCACTACAAGGACAGTTATTCTGGGGAGCAGTACTTC. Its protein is CASSHYKDSYSGEQYF.